The T cell receptor beta chain described here comes from a study of neurological immune-mediated disorders. Study at large: Of about 35 multiple sclerosis patients, around 30 were relapsing-remitting and 3 secondary progressive. Study-level results: One related-CDR3 cluster, which may be a signature, held the repertoires of 18 of 34 multiple sclerosis patients after phylogenetic grouping.

This clonotype was recorded at least ten times. The antigen remains unidentified. Whenever a sequencing run was performed, it yielded over 190 million TCR-beta sequences from 15-18 subjects. MiXCR was run by TCRdb on the 5' RACE reads, yielding one entry per CDR3 protein. This table holds approximately 60,000 distinct CDR3 sequences, approximately 4.4% found once. CDR1 SGHRS and CDR2 YFSETQ come from the germline V gene. The CDR3 is 15 amino acids. Trimming stripped 0 bases from V and 2 bases from J, with 11 bases between. The unsorted libraries originated from 2 million PBMCs that had been stored at -80 C.

The chain is built from TRBV5-1 and TRBJ1-2; perhaps TRBD1 as D (5 bases). The sequenced sample consisted of PBMCs. The sequence came from a man aged 50 to 60 with multiple sclerosis. CDR3 bases: TGCGCCAGCAGCTTGGCAGGCAGGGAGAACTATGGCTACACCTTC. This translates into CASSLAGRENYGYTF.